The following is a T cell receptor gamma chain sequence with its context. Its specificity is unknown. In germline, CDR1 is EGSNGY, CDR2 YDSYNSKV. V was pared by 0 bases and J by 7 bases, with 9 bases of the junction left unmatched. This CDR3 is 14 amino acids long. The template was reverse-transcribed extracted RNA. Pooled V-gene forward primers with one constant-region reverse primer generated the CDR3 amplicons by multiplex PCR. TCRdb reanalyzed the multiplex PCR reads using CATT. The data hold about 36,000 gamma-chain clones, with 20% to 25% observed a single time. The data are from a study of Vδ1+ human thymocytes. Study-level results: Thymic TRG and TRD repertoires appeared highly polyclonal.

Input material: Vdelta1+ gamma-delta thymocytes from the thymus. The subset: FACS-sorted CD3+ TCRalphabeta- TCRVdelta1+ TCRVdelta2- thymocytes. J is TRGJ1 or TRGJ2 and V is TRGV2. The clonotype was recovered from a girl under three years old who had congenital heart surgery. CDR3 nucleotides: TGTGCCACCTGGGACGGGCGTGGAAAATATAAGAAACTCTTT. Translating gives CATWDGRGKYKKLF.